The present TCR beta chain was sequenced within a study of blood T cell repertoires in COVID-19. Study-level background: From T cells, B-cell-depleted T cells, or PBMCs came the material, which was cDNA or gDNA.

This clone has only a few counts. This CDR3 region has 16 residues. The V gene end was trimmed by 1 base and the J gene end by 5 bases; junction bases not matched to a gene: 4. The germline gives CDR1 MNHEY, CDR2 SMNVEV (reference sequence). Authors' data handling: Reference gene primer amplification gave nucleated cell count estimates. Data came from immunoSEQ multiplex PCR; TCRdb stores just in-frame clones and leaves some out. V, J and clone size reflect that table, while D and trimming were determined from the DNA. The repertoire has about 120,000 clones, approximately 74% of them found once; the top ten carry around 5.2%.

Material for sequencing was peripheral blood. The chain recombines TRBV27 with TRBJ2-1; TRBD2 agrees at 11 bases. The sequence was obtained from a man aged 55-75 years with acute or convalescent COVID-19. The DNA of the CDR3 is TGTGCCAGCAGTTTATTGTTAGCGGGAGGGAACAATGAGCAGTTCTTC. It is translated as CASSLLLAGGNNEQFF.